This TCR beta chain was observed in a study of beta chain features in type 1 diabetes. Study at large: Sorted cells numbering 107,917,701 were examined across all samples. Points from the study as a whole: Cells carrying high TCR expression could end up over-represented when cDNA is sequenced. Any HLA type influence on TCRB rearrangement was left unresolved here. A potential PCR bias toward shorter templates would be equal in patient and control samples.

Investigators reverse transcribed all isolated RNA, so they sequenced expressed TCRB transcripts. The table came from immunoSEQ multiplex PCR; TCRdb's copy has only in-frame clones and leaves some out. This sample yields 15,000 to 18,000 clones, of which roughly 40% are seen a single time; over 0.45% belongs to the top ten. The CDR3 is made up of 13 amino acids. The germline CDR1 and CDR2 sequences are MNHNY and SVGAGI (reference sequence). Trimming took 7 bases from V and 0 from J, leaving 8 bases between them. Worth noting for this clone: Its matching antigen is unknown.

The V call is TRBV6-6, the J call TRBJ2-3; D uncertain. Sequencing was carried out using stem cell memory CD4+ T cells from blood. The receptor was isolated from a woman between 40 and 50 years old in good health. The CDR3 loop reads CASTVVSTDTQYF. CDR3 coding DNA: TGTGCCAGCACGGTAGTTAGCACAGATACGCAGTATTTT.